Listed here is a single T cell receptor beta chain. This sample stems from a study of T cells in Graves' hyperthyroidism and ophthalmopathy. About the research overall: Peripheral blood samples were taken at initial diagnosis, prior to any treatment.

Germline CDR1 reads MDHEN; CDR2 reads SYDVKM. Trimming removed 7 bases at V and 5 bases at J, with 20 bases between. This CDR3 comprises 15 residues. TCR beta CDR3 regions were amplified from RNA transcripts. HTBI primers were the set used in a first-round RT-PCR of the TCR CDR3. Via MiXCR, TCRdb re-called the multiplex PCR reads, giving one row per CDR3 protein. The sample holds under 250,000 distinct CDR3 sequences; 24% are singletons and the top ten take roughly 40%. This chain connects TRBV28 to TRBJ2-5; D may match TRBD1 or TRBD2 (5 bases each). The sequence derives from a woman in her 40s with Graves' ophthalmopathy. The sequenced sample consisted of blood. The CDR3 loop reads CASTTVGAVVETQYF. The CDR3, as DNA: TGTGCCAGCACCACGGTCGGGGCTGTTGTGGAGACCCAGTACTTC. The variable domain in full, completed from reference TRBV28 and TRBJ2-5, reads DVKVTQSSRYLVKRTGEKVFLECVQDMDHENMFWYRQDPGLGLRLIYFSYDVKMKEKGDIPEGYSVSREKKERFSLILESASTNQTSMYLCASTTVGAVVETQYFGPGTRLLVL.